A selection of T cell receptor beta chains follows, all from one sample in a study of spatial heterogeneity in lung cancer. MiXCR, run by TCRdb on the 5' RACE reads, gives a single entry per CDR3 protein. In the table there are fewer than 45,000 distinct CDR3 sequences, about 6.5% of which are singletons. This specimen consisted of PBMCs, obtained at surgery. These receptors all stem from a female donor with early-stage non-small cell lung cancer. Each CDR3 is given with its conserved first and last residue. A D gene is named only where the DNA matches it firmly. Only some rows state a clone size, as once, few, many or a class for expanded clones.

CDR3 protein,CDR3 DNA,D gene,clone size,V gene,J gene
CASSYPTSGSYNEQFF,TGTGCCAGCAGTTACCCTACTAGCGGGTCCTACAATGAGCAGTTCTTC,TRBD2,few,TRBV6-5,TRBJ2-1
CASSQPGTAGSEKLFF,TGCGCCAGCAGCCAACCTGGGACAGCGGGGAGTGAAAAACTGTTTTTT,TRBD1,.,TRBV4-1,TRBJ1-4
CASRYYSGTGRQRTDTQYF,TGTGCCAGCAGATATTATTCCGGGACAGGACGCCAAAGGACAGATACGCAGTATTTT,TRBD1,many,TRBV6-1,TRBJ2-3
CASSKDPKNIQYF,TGTGCCAGCTCAAAAGACCCCAAAAACATTCAGTACTTC,.,many,TRBV7-2,TRBJ2-4
CASSLLPGSYEQYF,TGTGCCAGCAGTCTGTTGCCAGGTTCATACGAGCAGTACTTC,.,.,TRBV6-4,TRBJ2-7
CASRKGLAGGTDTQYF,TGTGCCAGCAGAAAGGGACTAGCGGGGGGCACAGATACGCAGTATTTT,TRBD2,.,TRBV11-2,TRBJ2-3
CASSETGRTEAFF,TGTGCCAGCTCAGAGACAGGGCGCACTGAAGCTTTCTTT,TRBD1,.,TRBV18,TRBJ1-1
CSAPRQGDYEQYF,TGCAGTGCTCCCCGACAGGGGGACTACGAGCAGTACTTC,TRBD1,many,TRBV20-1,TRBJ2-7
CASSPWRDQPQHF,TGTGCCAGCAGCCCTTGGCGGGATCAGCCCCAGCATTTT,.,many,TRBV28,TRBJ1-5
CVSTSSGANVLTF,TGTGTCAGCACCAGCTCTGGGGCCAACGTCCTGACTTTC,.,few,TRBV3-1,TRBJ2-6
CASSYSQPSYEQYF,TGTGCCAGCAGTTACTCCCAACCCTCGTACGAGCAGTACTTC,.,many,TRBV6-5,TRBJ2-7
CASSEEEYGYTF,TGTGCCAGCAGTGAAGAGGAGTATGGCTACACCTTC,.,many,TRBV2,TRBJ1-2
CASSYVGTSGYTF,TGTGCCAGCAGTTACGTGGGGACTAGTGGCTACACCTTC,.,.,TRBV6-2/TRBV6-3,TRBJ1-2
CASSQDRDTSNPQYF,TGTGCCAGCAGCCAAGATCGGGACACGAGCAACCCGCAGTATTTT,.,.,TRBV3-1,TRBJ2-3
CASSPSTGTRSDYTF,TGTGCCAGCAGTCCCTCAACCGGGACACGATCTGACTACACCTTC,.,many,TRBV6-2/TRBV6-3,TRBJ1-2
CASSRQGTSYYGYTF,TGTGCCAGCAGCCGACAGGGGACTTCTTACTATGGCTACACCTTC,TRBD1,.,TRBV13,TRBJ1-2
CASSFTSGNTIYF,TGTGCCAGCAGCTTTACCTCTGGAAACACCATATATTTT,.,few,TRBV7-2,TRBJ1-3
CASSYSNNRVTYEQYF,TGTGCCAGCAGTTACTCGAACAACCGGGTAACCTACGAGCAGTACTTC,.,many,TRBV6-5,TRBJ2-7
CASSFTDSVYEQYF,TGTGCCAGCAGCTTTACGGACAGCGTCTACGAGCAGTACTTC,.,.,TRBV5-6,TRBJ2-7
CASILGANTEAFF,TGTGCCAGCATACTAGGGGCGAACACTGAAGCTTTCTTT,.,.,TRBV12-3/TRBV12-4,TRBJ1-1
CASSLAGGDGKNEQFF,TGTGCCAGCAGCTTAGCAGGGGGCGATGGAAAAAATGAGCAGTTCTTC,TRBD1,many,TRBV7-3,TRBJ2-1
CASGFLDRSTGELFF,TGTGCTAGTGGTTTCCTGGACAGGAGCACCGGGGAGCTGTTTTTT,TRBD1,many,TRBV12-5,TRBJ2-2
CASAPWGVSTDTQYF,TGTGCCAGCGCCCCGTGGGGGGTAAGCACAGATACGCAGTATTTT,.,.,TRBV27,TRBJ2-3
CASSIIGLAGSTDTQYF,TGTGCCAGCAGCATTATCGGACTAGCGGGTAGCACAGATACGCAGTATTTT,TRBD2,few,TRBV5-4,TRBJ2-3
CASSPGGQDTQYF,TGTGCCAGCTCACCAGGGGGCCAAGATACGCAGTATTTT,.,many,TRBV18,TRBJ2-3
CASSGDSTEAFF,TGTGCCAGTTCAGGGGATAGTACTGAAGCTTTCTTT,.,many,TRBV7-9,TRBJ1-1
CASTRGEQETQYF,TGTGCCAGCACCCGAGGGGAGCAAGAGACCCAGTACTTC,.,.,TRBV7-9,TRBJ2-5
CASSVRVQRGYNEQFF,TGTGCCAGCAGCGTCCGTGTCCAGCGGGGGTACAATGAGCAGTTCTTC,TRBD2,.,TRBV11-2,TRBJ2-1
CASGRANTEAFF,TGTGCCAGCGGCAGGGCAAACACTGAAGCTTTCTTT,.,few,TRBV12-3/TRBV12-4,TRBJ1-1
CSARVQGESYEQYF,TGCAGTGCTAGAGTACAGGGAGAGTCCTACGAGCAGTACTTC,.,many,TRBV20-1,TRBJ2-7
CASSPEPGSGNTIYF,TGCGCCAGCAGCCCGGAGCCGGGATCAGGAAACACCATATATTTT,.,many,TRBV5-1,TRBJ1-3
CASSFRENSNQPQHF,TGTGCCAGCAGTTTCCGAGAAAATAGCAATCAGCCCCAGCATTTT,.,.,TRBV27,TRBJ1-5
CASSQDRNGNTIYF,TGTGCCAGCAGCCAAGACAGGAATGGAAACACCATATATTTT,.,many,TRBV12-3/TRBV12-4,TRBJ1-3
CASSPGTGRGPNQPQHF,TGTGCCAGCAGTCCTGGGACAGGGAGAGGGCCGAATCAGCCCCAGCATTTT,TRBD1,.,TRBV12-3/TRBV12-4,TRBJ1-5
CATSRVQGGPYEQYF,TGTGCCACCAGCAGAGTTCAAGGGGGACCCTACGAGCAGTACTTC,.,.,TRBV15,TRBJ2-7
CASSLFIPTGYPNQPQHF,TGTGCCAGCAGCCTATTCATCCCGACAGGGTATCCGAATCAGCCCCAGCATTTT,TRBD1,few,TRBV27,TRBJ1-5
CASRERGGRHSEAFF,TGTGCCAGCAGAGAACGGGGGGGCCGCCACTCCGAAGCTTTCTTT,.,few,TRBV6-2/TRBV6-3,TRBJ1-1